This TCR beta chain was identified during a study of tumor-infiltrating lymphocytes in primary liver carcinoma. Starting material of 500 ng total RNA yielded TCR beta cDNA via a constant-region primer. Three nested multiplex PCR rounds, a slightly modified ARM-PCR method, built the TCR beta libraries. Investigators reported that the first two PCR rounds, at 10 cycles each, used TRBV1-TRBV30 forward primers with a C-beta reverse primer. TCRdb called the multiplex PCR reads again in MiXCR, with one record for every CDR3 protein. The profile shows some 46,000 distinct CDR3 sequences, around 75% of them singletons. Per germline, CDR1 LNHNV and CDR2 YYDKDF (reference sequence). The CDR3 is made up of 14 amino acids. With 0 bases clipped from V and 8 bases from J, the junction kept 2 bases outside the gene matches. This clonotype has just a few counts. Co-extracting RNA and DNA was done with roughly 17-32 mg of unsorted bulk tissue as input.

Specimen: tumor-adjacent normal liver tissue. V usage is TRBV15 and J usage is TRBJ2-3; 10 bases are a match to TRBD2. The clonotype was recovered from a woman aged 25-40 years with primary liver carcinoma and hepatitis B virus infection. CDR3 region: CATSRDSGRGTQYF. CDR3 nucleotides: TGTGCCACCAGCAGAGACAGCGGGAGGGGTACGCAGTATTTT.